The 15 T cell receptor beta chains below all came from one sample that was sequenced in a study of blood T cell repertoires in COVID-19. The protocol was immunoSEQ multiplex PCR, while the TCRdb copy is restricted to in-frame clones and leaves out a portion. The data contain 70,000 or so clones, more than 75% of them singletons. The sequenced sample was peripheral blood. Source of these receptors: a human donor in a cohort sampled during active COVID-19.

In its sample, this clone was seen a few times. The V gene is TRBV5-1, the J gene TRBJ2-7, with a possible D match to TRBD2 (6 bases). The CDR3 contains 14 residues. From germline, CDR1 is SGHRS and CDR2 YFSETQ. Trimming left V 4 bases short and J 3 bases short, with 14 bases between. DNA of the CDR3: TGCGCCAGCAGCCGACTGACGGGGGACTACGAGCAGTACTTC. The encoded protein is CASSRLTGDYEQYF.

V and J are TRBV18 and TRBJ2-4; 9 bases line up with TRBD2. This CDR3 contains 17 residues. Germline V gene lookup returns CDR1 KGHSH and CDR2 LQKENI. With V trimmed by 3 bases and J by 0 bases, 6 bases remained unmatched. CDR3 sequence (DNA): TGTGCCAGCTCACCGACTAGCGGCTTGCTAGCCAAAAACATTCAGTACTTC. This sequence encodes CASSPTSGLLAKNIQYF.

The chain is built from TRBV7-3 and TRBJ2-2, with D possibly TRBD1 on 5 matching bases. V lost 5 bases and J lost 2, with 12 bases in between. The germline V gene encodes CDR1 SGHTA and CDR2 FQGTGA. CDR3 size: 15 residues. The CDR3 coding sequence is TGTGCCAGCAGCCGTACAAGGGGAAACACCGGGGAGCTGTTTTTT. Translating it yields CASSRTRGNTGELFF. Full variable domain (rest looked up from reference TRBV7-3 and TRBJ2-2): GAGVSQTPSNKVTEKGKYVELRCDPISGHTALYWYRQSLGQGPEFLIYFQGTGAADDSGLPNDRFFAVRPEGSVSTLKIQRTERGDSAVYLCASSRTRGNTGELFFGEGSRLTVL.

V is TRBV5-1 and J is TRBJ1-5; 7 bases map to TRBD1. CDR3 length: 13 amino acids. The germline gives CDR1 SGHRS, CDR2 YFSETQ. V shed 4 bases and J 5 bases; nucleotides not matched to a gene: 3. The CDR3 DNA reads as TGCGCCAGCAGCCCAGACAGGGATCAGCCCCAGCATTTT. Residues: CASSPDRDQPQHF.

Of note for this clone: This sample also contains other DNA sequences that code for the same CDR3. The V call is TRBV6-6, the J call TRBJ1-1; D is unclear. CDR1 and CDR2 (germline): MNHNY, SVGAGI (reference sequence). The CDR3 contains 12 residues. Trimming removed 0 bases from V and 5 bases from J, with 4 bases in between. The CDR3 DNA is TGTGCCAGCAGTTACTCCTTGACTGAAGCTTTCTTT. This sequence encodes CASSYSLTEAFF.

The chain employs TRBV29-1 and TRBJ1-1, with 7 bases lining up with TRBD1. Trimming cost V 3 bases and J 2 bases; bases outside gene matches: 6. CDR3 size: 14 residues. CDR1 and CDR2 from the germline V gene are SQVTM and ANQGSEA. The CDR3 here is CSVDSGQVNTEAFF. The DNA for the CDR3 is TGCAGCGTTGATAGCGGACAGGTCAACACTGAAGCTTTCTTT.

The rearrangement joins TRBV11-2 to TRBJ1-5, with D possibly matching TRBD1 (5 bases). V lost 1 base to trimming and J lost 7 bases, with 11 bases between them. Germline lookup yields CDR1 SGHAT and CDR2 FQNNGV. The CDR3 covers 14 residues. The CDR3 bases are TGTGCCAGCAGCTTAGGGGCAGGGCGACAGCCCCAGCATTTT. Residues: CASSLGAGRQPQHF.

V is TRBV30 and J is TRBJ2-1, with D unresolved. From germline, CDR1 is GTSNPN and CDR2 SVGIG (reference sequence). CDR3 length: 13 amino acids. The V gene lost 1 base and the J gene lost 8 bases, with 12 bases spanning the gap. The CDR3 loop is CAWSAASGYEQFF. The CDR3 DNA reads TGTGCCTGGAGTGCGGCTAGTGGGTATGAGCAGTTCTTC.

V is TRBV5-1 and J is TRBJ2-1; 9 bases map to TRBD2. V lost 2 bases and J lost 9; bases outside the gene matches: 9. Germline CDR1 reads SGHRS; CDR2 reads YFSETQ. The CDR3 totals 15 residues. The CDR3 region has the DNA TGCGCCAGCAGCTTCGGTGGCGGGAGGGCCACTGAGCAGTTCTTC. Translating it yields CASSFGGGRATEQFF.

This chain joins TRBV6-6 and TRBJ2-3; 8 bases agree with TRBD2. CDR3 length: 15 residues. V dropped 5 bases and J dropped 2; count of bases not matched to a gene: 6. From germline, CDR1 is MNHNY and CDR2 SVGAGI (reference sequence). The CDR3 reads CASSQNGRATDTQYF. CDR3 nucleotides: TGTGCCAGCAGTCAAAACGGGAGGGCCACAGATACGCAGTATTTT.

The chain uses TRBV28 and TRBJ2-7; TRBD2 aligns across 11 bases. Germline V gene data show CDR1 as MDHEN and CDR2 as SYDVKM. The J segment lost 3 bases and the V segment lost 1 base, leaving 5 bases of the junction unmatched. This CDR3 has 16 residues. The CDR3 DNA reads as TGTGCCAGCAGTTTATCTCCACTAGCGGGAGTCTACGAGCAGTACTTC. Encoded protein: CASSLSPLAGVYEQYF.

For this clone: Its ends do not fully match the called genes, so a read error is possible. The genes are TRBV7-7 and TRBJ2-2, with TRBD2 identical over 8 bases. Germline V gene sequence: CDR1 SSHAT, CDR2 FNYEAQ (reference sequence). The CDR3 consists of 14 residues. DNA of the CDR3: TGTGCTAGCAGCTTAGCGGGACTAACCGGGGAGCTGTTTTTT. Translating it yields CASSLAGLTGELFF.

The chain couples TRBV28 to TRBJ2-3; D remains unclear. Trimming cost V 2 bases and J 1 base, with 4 bases left between them. The length of the CDR3 is 13 residues. The germline V gene encodes CDR1 MDHEN and CDR2 SYDVKM. The CDR3 DNA follows: TGTGCCAGCAGTTTAAGCGGCACAGATACGCAGTATTTT. It codes for CASSLSGTDTQYF.

This clone has just a few counts. The CDR3 DNA follows: TGTGCCAGCAGCGAGGAAGGCCGAAGTACCCTCCACTTT. Residues: CASSEEGRSTLHF. This chain links TRBV7-6 with TRBJ1-6; no firm D call. The germline gives CDR1 SGHVS, CDR2 FNYEAQ. V lost 5 bases to trimming and J lost 14 bases, with 16 bases between them. This CDR3 is 13 amino acids long.

The rearrangement links TRBV18 to TRBJ2-3, with 10 bases identical to TRBD2. Germline values: CDR1 KGHSH, CDR2 LQKENI. Trimming took 4 bases from V and 0 from J; bases not matched to a gene: 7. The CDR3 is 17 amino acids. This CDR3 is CASSRTSGLFSTDTQYF. CDR3 nucleotides: TGTGCCAGCTCACGGACTAGCGGACTCTTCAGCACAGATACGCAGTATTTT.